This T cell receptor (beta chain) was captured in a study of tumor and adjacent non-tumor tissue in lung cancer. The wider study: Around 4.5 million productive TCRbeta reads were obtained per sample on average.

A single count supports this clonotype. TCRbeta libraries were built with three rounds of nested PCR, modified from ARM-PCR. TCRdb itself ran the multiplex PCR reads through MiXCR, one entry per CDR3 protein. The sample shows under 250,000 distinct CDR3 sequences, about 71% of them seen only once. This sample's RNA came from whole unsorted tissue. The CDR3 length is 14 residues. Trimming took 3 bases from V and 6 from J; bases not matched to a gene: 8. From germline, CDR1 is SGHDT and CDR2 YYEEEE. The sequencing sample was made of lung tumor tissue. This chain uses TRBV5-6 with TRBJ2-7; TRBD2 matches 8 bases. The sequence derives from a man aged 55 to 70 with non-small cell lung cancer. CDR3 amino acids: CASSWGLAGFEQYF. DNA of the CDR3: TGTGCCAGCAGCTGGGGATTAGCGGGGTTCGAGCAGTACTTC.